These T cell receptor beta chains were read from a single sample in a study of cytomegalovirus exposure and HLA in healthy donors. Here immunoSEQ multiplex PCR was the method, and the copy in TCRdb shows in-frame clones only, minus some. There are 85,000 to 120,000 clones in the sample; about 95% occur only once, and approximately 1% lies in the top ten. Sequencing was carried out using PBMCs. These receptors were obtained from a woman younger than 35 in good health and CMV-seronegative. CDR3s include the opening cysteine and the closing phenylalanine or tryptophan. D genes are given only for firm matches. The size field is filled for only some rows; it gives once, few, many or a size class.

CDR3 DNA: TGTGCCAGCAGAGAAAGCGGGGGATTCTACAATGAGCAGTTCTTC; CDR3 protein: CASRESGGFYNEQFF; D gene: TRBD2; V gene: TRBV27; J gene: TRBJ2-1; clone size: NA
CDR3 DNA: TGTGCCAGCAGCTTGACTCCCCCAACCGGGGGGTCGTACAATGAGCAGTTCTTC; CDR3 protein: CASSLTPPTGGSYNEQFF; D gene: TRBD2; V gene: TRBV11-1; J gene: TRBJ2-1; clone size: NA
CDR3 DNA: TGCGCCAGCAGCCAAGATCTTGCGACAGCCTACAATGAGCAGTTCTTC; CDR3 protein: CASSQDLATAYNEQFF; D gene: NA; V gene: TRBV4-1; J gene: TRBJ2-1; clone size: NA
CDR3 DNA: TGTGCCAGCAGCCACGGGAACACTGAAGCTTTCTTT; CDR3 protein: CASSHGNTEAFF; D gene: NA; V gene: TRBV5-6; J gene: TRBJ1-1; clone size: NA
CDR3 DNA: TGTGCCAGCAGCCCCCCGAATCGGGACAACAACACAGATACGCAGTATTTT; CDR3 protein: CASSPPNRDNNTDTQYF; D gene: NA; V gene: TRBV21-1; J gene: TRBJ2-3; clone size: NA
CDR3 DNA: TGTGCCAGTAGTCTGAGGGCTGCTGGAAACACCATATATTTT; CDR3 protein: CASSLRAAGNTIYF; D gene: NA; V gene: TRBV19; J gene: TRBJ1-3; clone size: NA
CDR3 DNA: TGTGCTAGTGCGGAGGGACTAGGACAGGGGGCGGGTGGCTACACCTTC; CDR3 protein: CASAEGLGQGAGGYTF; D gene: TRBD1; V gene: TRBV12-5; J gene: TRBJ1-2; clone size: NA
CDR3 DNA: TGTGCCAGCAGCGAATTAGCGGGGGGGCCCGTCGGGGAGCTGTTTTTT; CDR3 protein: CASSELAGGPVGELFF; D gene: TRBD2; V gene: TRBV9; J gene: TRBJ2-2; clone size: NA
CDR3 DNA: TGTGCCAGCAGATTAGAGTCCGGGTTTACGTACGAGCAGTACTTC; CDR3 protein: CASRLESGFTYEQYF; D gene: NA; V gene: TRBV7-2; J gene: TRBJ2-7; clone size: NA
CDR3 DNA: TGTGCCAGCAGGCATGACTCCTCCTACAATGAGCAGTTCTTC; CDR3 protein: CASRHDSSYNEQFF; D gene: NA; V gene: TRBV6-5; J gene: TRBJ2-1; clone size: NA
CDR3 DNA: TGTGCCACCAGCAGAGGAGTATTGCTAGCGGGCTACACCTTC; CDR3 protein: CATSRGVLLAGYTF; D gene: NA; V gene: TRBV15; J gene: TRBJ1-2; clone size: once
CDR3 DNA: TGTGCCAGTAGTATCGATGGGTGGGACAGTTCCTACGAGCAGTACTTC; CDR3 protein: CASSIDGWDSSYEQYF; D gene: TRBD1; V gene: TRBV19; J gene: TRBJ2-7; clone size: once
CDR3 DNA: TGTGCCAGCAGCTTTGAAACAGGGGGGGCCTATGGCTACACCTTC; CDR3 protein: CASSFETGGAYGYTF; D gene: TRBD1; V gene: TRBV7-9; J gene: TRBJ1-2; clone size: NA
CDR3 DNA: TGTGCCAGCTCTTCCAGCGCCTACGAGCAGTACTTC; CDR3 protein: CASSSSAYEQYF; D gene: NA; V gene: TRBV6-5; J gene: TRBJ2-7; clone size: NA
CDR3 DNA: TGTGCCAGCAGCGTACAGGGGAACACTGAAGCTTTCTTT; CDR3 protein: CASSVQGNTEAFF; D gene: NA; V gene: TRBV9; J gene: TRBJ1-1; clone size: NA
CDR3 DNA: TGTGCCAGCAGGGCGGGACCCAAAAACATTCAGTACTTC; CDR3 protein: CASRAGPKNIQYF; D gene: NA; V gene: TRBV5-6; J gene: TRBJ2-4; clone size: NA
CDR3 DNA: TGCAGCGTAGGGACAGGGAGGGATTCACCCCTCCACTTT; CDR3 protein: CSVGTGRDSPLHF; D gene: TRBD1; V gene: TRBV29-1; J gene: TRBJ1-6; clone size: NA
CDR3 DNA: TGTGCCAGCAGCTCCGGGACAGGGATGAACACTGAAGCTTTCTTT; CDR3 protein: CASSSGTGMNTEAFF; D gene: TRBD1; V gene: TRBV5-5; J gene: TRBJ1-1; clone size: NA
CDR3 DNA: TGTGCCTGGAGTGGGACAGCGCACCCACACGCAGTATTT; CDR3 protein: CAWSGTAHPHAVF; D gene: NA; V gene: TRBV30; J gene: TRBJ2-3; clone size: NA
CDR3 DNA: TGTGCCAGCAGTGAAGCTAGCGGGAGTTTGGGCACCGGGGAGCTGTTTTTT; CDR3 protein: CASSEASGSLGTGELFF; D gene: TRBD2; V gene: TRBV2; J gene: TRBJ2-2; clone size: NA
CDR3 DNA: TGTGCCAGCAGTGAAGCGACAGGGGGATCGTACGAGCAGTACTTC; CDR3 protein: CASSEATGGSYEQYF; D gene: TRBD1; V gene: TRBV6-1; J gene: TRBJ2-7; clone size: NA
CDR3 DNA: TGTGCCAGCAGGTTAGACAACTCCTACGAGCAGTACTTC; CDR3 protein: CASRLDNSYEQYF; D gene: NA; V gene: TRBV6-1; J gene: TRBJ2-7; clone size: NA
CDR3 DNA: TGTGCCAGCAGTTATCCCCCCAACGAGCAGTACTTC; CDR3 protein: CASSYPPNEQYF; D gene: NA; V gene: TRBV6-5; J gene: TRBJ2-7; clone size: NA
CDR3 DNA: TGCGCCAGCAGCCAACACCAGGGGACGACAGGGGGGTATGGCTACACCTTC; CDR3 protein: CASSQHQGTTGGYGYTF; D gene: TRBD1; V gene: TRBV4-3; J gene: TRBJ1-2; clone size: NA
CDR3 DNA: TGTGCCAGCAGTGAACTGACAGGGGGTAGTGAAGCTTTCTTT; CDR3 protein: CASSELTGGSEAFF; D gene: TRBD1; V gene: TRBV6-1; J gene: TRBJ1-1; clone size: NA
CDR3 DNA: TGTGCCAGCTCACAGGGGCCAGATACGCAGTATTTT; CDR3 protein: CASSQGPDTQYF; D gene: NA; V gene: TRBV18; J gene: TRBJ2-3; clone size: NA
CDR3 DNA: TGTGCCAGCAGCTCAACCGGGGGGCAAGCTCGGGGTAACTATGGCTACACCTTC; CDR3 protein: CASSSTGGQARGNYGYTF; D gene: NA; V gene: TRBV5-6; J gene: TRBJ1-2; clone size: NA
CDR3 DNA: TGTGCCAGCAGCTTGGTCCTACAGGGGCGACCCGGGGAGCTGTTTTTT; CDR3 protein: CASSLVLQGRPGELFF; D gene: TRBD1; V gene: TRBV7-9; J gene: TRBJ2-2; clone size: NA
CDR3 DNA: TGTGCCAGGTCAGGGGATGGCTACACCTTC; CDR3 protein: CARSGDGYTF; D gene: NA; V gene: TRBV7-2; J gene: TRBJ1-2; clone size: NA
CDR3 DNA: TGTGCCAGCAGTCCCCCAGGGTTTGGCGAGCAGTACTTC; CDR3 protein: CASSPPGFGEQYF; D gene: NA; V gene: TRBV11-3; J gene: TRBJ2-7; clone size: NA
CDR3 DNA: TGTGCCAGCAGTTGGCCTAGCGGGGGTCACAATGAGCAGTTCTTC; CDR3 protein: CASSWPSGGHNEQFF; D gene: TRBD2; V gene: TRBV27; J gene: TRBJ2-1; clone size: NA
CDR3 DNA: TGTGCCAGCAGCCGAAAGCCAGGAGGGGAGACCCAGTACTTC; CDR3 protein: CASSRKPGGETQYF; D gene: NA; V gene: TRBV13; J gene: TRBJ2-5; clone size: once
CDR3 DNA: TGTGCCAGCAGCTTAGGGGCCACCAGTAACACCGGGGAGCTGTTTTTT; CDR3 protein: CASSLGATSNTGELFF; D gene: NA; V gene: TRBV7-9; J gene: TRBJ2-2; clone size: NA
CDR3 DNA: TGTGCCAGCAGCCAAGGCCAGTCTCCAAACACCATATATTTT; CDR3 protein: CASSQGQSPNTIYF; D gene: NA; V gene: TRBV4-2; J gene: TRBJ1-3; clone size: once
CDR3 DNA: TGTGCCAGCTCACCATACAGGGAAAACACCGGGGAGCTGTTTTTT; CDR3 protein: CASSPYRENTGELFF; D gene: NA; V gene: TRBV18; J gene: TRBJ2-2; clone size: NA
CDR3 DNA: TGTGCCACCGCGCCGCGCCGTCACGAGCAGTACTTC; CDR3 protein: CATAPRRHEQYF; D gene: NA; V gene: TRBV19; J gene: TRBJ2-7; clone size: NA
CDR3 DNA: TGCGCCAGCAGTGACCGGGACAGGGGGATTGGTGAGCAGTTCTTC; CDR3 protein: CASSDRDRGIGEQFF; D gene: TRBD1; V gene: TRBV10-1; J gene: TRBJ2-1; clone size: once
CDR3 DNA: TGTGCCATCACCAGCAGCGGGAGTTCCTACAATGAGCAGTTCTTC; CDR3 protein: CAITSSGSSYNEQFF; D gene: TRBD2; V gene: TRBV10-3; J gene: TRBJ2-1; clone size: NA
CDR3 DNA: TGTGCCAGCAGTTTTTCCGGGACTGCCTCCTACGAGCAGTACTTC; CDR3 protein: CASSFSGTASYEQYF; D gene: NA; V gene: TRBV27; J gene: TRBJ2-7; clone size: once
CDR3 DNA: TGTGCCAGCAGCCAAAGTAGCGGGGGGATCAGCTCCTACAATGAGCAGTTCTTC; CDR3 protein: CASSQSSGGISSYNEQFF; D gene: TRBD2; V gene: TRBV4-2; J gene: TRBJ2-1; clone size: once
CDR3 DNA: TGCGCCAGCAGCTTGGCCGGGACTAGCGACGAGCAGTGCTTC; CDR3 protein: CASSLAGTSDEQCF; D gene: TRBD2; V gene: TRBV5-1; J gene: TRBJ2-7; clone size: NA
CDR3 DNA: TGTGCCAGCAGTACTCAGGGACTAGCGGGAGGCAATGAGCAGTTCTTC; CDR3 protein: CASSTQGLAGGNEQFF; D gene: TRBD2; V gene: TRBV6-4; J gene: TRBJ2-1; clone size: NA
CDR3 DNA: TGTGCCAGCAGCTTGGCGGACGAGCAGTACTTC; CDR3 protein: CASSLADEQYF; D gene: NA; V gene: TRBV5-4; J gene: TRBJ2-7; clone size: NA
CDR3 DNA: TGTGCCAGCAGTTCGGGACAGAACCTTGGAAACACCATATATTTT; CDR3 protein: CASSSGQNLGNTIYF; D gene: TRBD1; V gene: TRBV27; J gene: TRBJ1-3; clone size: NA